The clone carrying this T cell receptor (beta chain) was seen only a few times. No antigen is known for it. The source of the sample is a study of cytomegalovirus exposure and HLA in healthy donors. Overall study: Prior work identified around 110 million unique TCR beta sequences in some 180 million T cells. Tens of millions of unique TCRs from HLA-typed donors made up an early data release.

Broader study findings: Analyzed later, most CMV-associated TCR beta chains appeared HLA-restricted.

V lost 1 base and J 1 base, leaving 4 bases between the germline ends. CDR3 size: 14 residues. The germline V gene has CDR1 MGHRA and CDR2 YSYEKL. PCR employed 60 Vbeta and 13 Jbeta primers. Generated by immunoSEQ multiplex PCR, the TCRdb table keeps only in-frame clones and is missing some. The top ten clones hold 10% of a sample with 90,000 to 150,000 clones, 55% to 65% of them seen once. The gene calls are TRBV4-1 and TRBJ2-2; the D is unclear. This clonotype was obtained from a man aged 35 to 55 in good health and CMV-seropositive. The sequencing input was PBMCs. CDR3 nucleotide sequence: TGCGCCAGCAGCCAAGCGTTGAACACCGGGGAGCTGTTTTTT. This encodes CASSQALNTGELFF.